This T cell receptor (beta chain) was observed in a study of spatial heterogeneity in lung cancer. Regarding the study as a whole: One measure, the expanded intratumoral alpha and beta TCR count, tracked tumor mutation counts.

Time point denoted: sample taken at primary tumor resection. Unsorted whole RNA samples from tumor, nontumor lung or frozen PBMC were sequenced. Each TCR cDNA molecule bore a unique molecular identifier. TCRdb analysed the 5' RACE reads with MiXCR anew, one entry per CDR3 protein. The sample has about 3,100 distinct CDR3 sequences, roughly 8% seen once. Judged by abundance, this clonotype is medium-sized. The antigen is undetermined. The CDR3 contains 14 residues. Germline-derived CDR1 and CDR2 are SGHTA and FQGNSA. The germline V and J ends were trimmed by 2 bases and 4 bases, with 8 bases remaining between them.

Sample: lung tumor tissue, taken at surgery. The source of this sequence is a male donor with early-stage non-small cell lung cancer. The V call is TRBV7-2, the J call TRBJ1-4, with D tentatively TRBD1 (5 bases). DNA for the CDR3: TGTGCCAGCAGCTTACAGCAGGGTAATGAAAAACTGTTTTTT. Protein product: CASSLQQGNEKLFF.